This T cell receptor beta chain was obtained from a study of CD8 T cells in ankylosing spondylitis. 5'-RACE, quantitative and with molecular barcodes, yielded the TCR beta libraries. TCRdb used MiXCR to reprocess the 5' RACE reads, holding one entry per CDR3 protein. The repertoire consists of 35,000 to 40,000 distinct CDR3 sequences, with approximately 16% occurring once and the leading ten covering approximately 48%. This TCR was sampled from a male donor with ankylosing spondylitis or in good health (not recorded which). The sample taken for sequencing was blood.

The DNA for the CDR3 is TGCGCCAGCAGCCTCCTCGGGATGTGGGGATCGAACACCGGGGAGCTGTTTTTT. It codes for CASSLLGMWGSNTGELFF. The genes are TRBV5-1 and TRBJ2-2; possibly TRBD2 for D (5 bases). There are 18 residues in the CDR3. Germline CDR1 and CDR2: SGHRS and YFSETQ. V was cut by 4 bases and J by 0 bases, with 19 bases left in between.